This record looks at one TCR beta chain sequence and its context. The CDR3 has 16 residues. V was trimmed by 1 base and J by 1 base, leaving 14 bases between them. Per the germline V gene, CDR1 is LGHNA and CDR2 is YNFKEQ. The record originates from a study of blood T cell repertoires in COVID-19. Repertoires were generated with immunoSEQ multiplex PCR, while TCRdb's copy carries only in-frame clones and drops some. This table holds under 250,000 clones, around 86% found once. V gene TRBV4-2 combines with J gene TRBJ2-7, with D perhaps matching TRBD1 (6 bases). Sequencing was carried out using peripheral blood. The TCR sequence derives from a woman older than 75 with COVID-19, enrolled during active disease. CDR3 sequence (DNA): TGTGCCAGCAGCCAAGCCCACGGGACACCGTCCTACGAGCAGTACTTC. Its translation is CASSQAHGTPSYEQYF.